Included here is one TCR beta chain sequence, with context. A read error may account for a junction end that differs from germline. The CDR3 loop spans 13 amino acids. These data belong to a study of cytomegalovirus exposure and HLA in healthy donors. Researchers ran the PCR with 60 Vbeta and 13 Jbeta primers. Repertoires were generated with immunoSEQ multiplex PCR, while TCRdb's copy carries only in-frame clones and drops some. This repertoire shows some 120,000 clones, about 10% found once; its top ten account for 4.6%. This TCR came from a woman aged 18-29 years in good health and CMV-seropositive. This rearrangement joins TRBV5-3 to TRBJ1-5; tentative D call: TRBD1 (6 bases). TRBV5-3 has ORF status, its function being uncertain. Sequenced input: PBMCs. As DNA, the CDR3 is TGTGCCAGAAGCCCGCAGTACCGGGACATCCGGAATTTT. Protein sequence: CARSPQYRDIRNF.